This T cell receptor (beta chain) is from a study of T-cell reconstitution after alpha-beta-depleted transplantation in children. Study-wide results and limits: T-cell numbers and diversity, one year after transplant, stemmed largely from T cells that were newly produced. Diversity of TCRbeta at day 60 was high in some patients, arising from surviving recipient T cells and thymic progenitors. Reports say that about two months after transplant, the alpha-beta T cells came out of several hundred graft clones that had expanded.

This clonotype was recorded a few times. Antigen specificity is unknown. A library of TCRbeta sequences, prepared with unique molecular identifiers, was generated. TCRdb re-called the PCR reads with MiXCR, one entry per CDR3 protein. Of about 980,000 distinct CDR3 sequences in the sample, about 26% were seen once. Trimming pared 6 bases from V and 5 bases from J, leaving 14 bases between. This CDR3 spans 13 amino acids. Germline V lookup: CDR1 SQVTM, CDR2 ANQGSEA. This receptor was obtained from a boy in the first two years of life who had a stem cell transplant for SCID, so the T cells may come from the graft donor. The J gene is TRBJ2-1, the V gene TRBV29-1, with D perhaps TRBD1 (5 bases). Sequenced here: PBMCs, mostly from graft donor cells, sampled 360 days after TCRalphabeta/CD19-depleted stem cell transplant. CDR3 nucleotides: TGCAGCGTCCGCAGGGATCTCAACAATGAGCAGTTCTTC. Its protein is CSVRRDLNNEQFF.